Listed below are T cell receptor beta chains from one sample, sequenced in a study of T cells in Graves' hyperthyroidism and ophthalmopathy. TCRdb re-derived calls from the multiplex PCR reads in MiXCR, one entry per CDR3 protein. The sample yields about 400,000 distinct CDR3 sequences, around 15% seen once. The sample taken for sequencing was blood. The receptor source for this set is a woman in her fifties or sixties with Graves' ophthalmopathy. Both conserved end residues are trimmed from each CDR3. D genes are given only for firm matches.

V: TRBV28; J: TRBJ2-2; length: 14; D: NA; CDR3: ASLMGGGGGTGELF
V: TRBV27; J: TRBJ2-1; length: 12; D: NA; CDR3: ASSLWGMTNEQF
V: TRBV5-1; J: TRBJ2-2; length: 12; D: NA; CDR3: ASSLGQNTGELF
V: TRBV6-5; J: TRBJ1-1; length: 13; D: NA; CDR3: ASSYLPGQNTEAF
V: TRBV28; J: TRBJ1-6; length: 14; D: TRBD1; CDR3: ASTSQGGPYNSPLH
V: TRBV7-3; J: TRBJ2-1; length: 13; D: NA; CDR3: ASSLGPASYNEQF
V: TRBV4-1; J: TRBJ2-1; length: 15; D: TRBD2; CDR3: ASSQEGTSIAYNEQF
V: TRBV28; J: TRBJ2-2; length: 13; D: TRBD1; CDR3: ASSSGQAGTGELF
V: TRBV19; J: TRBJ2-7; length: 11; D: TRBD1; CDR3: ASSNRQGLEQY
V: TRBV7-2; J: TRBJ2-5; length: 13; D: NA; CDR3: ASSLTSSVQETQY
V: TRBV28; J: TRBJ2-7; length: 12; D: NA; CDR3: ASSPRGNKYEQY
V: TRBV11-3; J: TRBJ1-1; length: 11; D: NA; CDR3: ASSLDLSTEAF
V: TRBV5-1; J: TRBJ2-2; length: 11; D: NA; CDR3: ASSLRVAGELF
V: TRBV12-3/TRBV12-4; J: TRBJ2-1; length: 10; D: NA; CDR3: ASSPLLREQF
V: TRBV20-1; J: TRBJ1-1; length: 12; D: TRBD1; CDR3: SATPGTVNTEAF
V: TRBV12-3/TRBV12-4; J: TRBJ2-7; length: 13; D: NA; CDR3: ASSLAHGGTYEQY
V: TRBV19; J: TRBJ2-5; length: 11; D: NA; CDR3: ASSPRKPETQY
V: TRBV7-2; J: TRBJ2-5; length: 13; D: NA; CDR3: ASSPGGGRLETQY
V: TRBV5-1; J: TRBJ1-2; length: 11; D: NA; CDR3: ASSLGTADGYT
V: TRBV10-2; J: TRBJ2-7; length: 13; D: TRBD1; CDR3: ASSDPRQGTYEQY
V: TRBV4-1; J: TRBJ2-7; length: 12; D: NA; CDR3: ASSQLTARDEQY
V: TRBV7-9; J: TRBJ2-3; length: 14; D: TRBD2; CDR3: ASSPRTSGGSNTQY
V: TRBV11-3; J: TRBJ2-5; length: 13; D: NA; CDR3: ASSSLAPTKETQY
V: TRBV15; J: TRBJ2-5; length: 11; D: NA; CDR3: ATSRDGPGVQY
V: TRBV7-9; J: TRBJ1-4; length: 12; D: NA; CDR3: ASSFHGGGEKLF
V: TRBV7-9; J: TRBJ2-5; length: 15; D: NA; CDR3: ASSLPDGRVEGETQY
V: TRBV20-1; J: TRBJ2-1; length: 12; D: TRBD1; CDR3: SAPQGVSYNEQF
V: TRBV18; J: TRBJ1-1; length: 11; D: NA; CDR3: ASSPPANTEAF
V: TRBV7-8; J: TRBJ2-3; length: 15; D: NA; CDR3: ASSLGGSTAPTDTQY
V: TRBV11-1; J: TRBJ1-5; length: 11; D: NA; CDR3: ASSFERDQPQH
V: TRBV2; J: TRBJ2-7; length: 10; D: NA; CDR3: ASRGAAYEQY
V: TRBV7-9; J: TRBJ2-2; length: 9; D: NA; CDR3: AVKEGGELF
V: TRBV12-3/TRBV12-4; J: TRBJ1-1; length: 16; D: TRBD1; CDR3: ASSRYVIGTGMNTEAF
V: TRBV28; J: TRBJ2-7; length: 14; D: NA; CDR3: ASSPQGLRGAYEQY
V: TRBV28; J: TRBJ2-7; length: 12; D: NA; CDR3: ASSLSPGPYEQY
V: TRBV5-1; J: TRBJ2-2; length: 15; D: TRBD2; CDR3: ASSLESGGTSTGELF
V: TRBV9; J: TRBJ2-1; length: 11; D: NA; CDR3: ASSVQGHNEQF
V: TRBV12-3/TRBV12-4; J: TRBJ1-6; length: 14; D: TRBD1; CDR3: ASRFSGTGGNSPLH
V: TRBV20-1; J: TRBJ1-5; length: 11; D: TRBD1; CDR3: NVQKGDSQPQH
V: TRBV7-9; J: TRBJ2-1; length: 11; D: TRBD1; CDR3: ASSRDSRNEQF
V: TRBV20-1; J: TRBJ2-3; length: 14; D: TRBD2; CDR3: SAPGLAGGSSDTQY
V: TRBV4-1; J: TRBJ2-1; length: 13; D: NA; CDR3: ASSFGSSVNNEQF
V: TRBV2; J: TRBJ2-7; length: 12; D: NA; CDR3: ASSVLPNSYEQY